The 2 T cell receptor beta chains listed next were all sequenced from one sample in a study of metastatic and nonmetastatic thyroid tumors. Each patient came to thyroid surgery without any prior treatment (of any kind). TCRdb re-processed the PCR reads through MiXCR. There are about 7,000 clones in the sample; about two fifths occur only once, and 23% lies in the top ten. The sequencing input was tumor tissue. The receptors derive from a female donor with papillary thyroid cancer or a benign thyroid nodule (not recorded which). Some clones in this sample may be carry-over from other donors' samples.

J is TRBJ1-1 and V is TRBV30, with D possibly TRBD1 on 6 matching bases. Trimming cost V 4 bases and J 1 base, with 13 bases left between them. Germline assignment: CDR1 GTSNPN and CDR2 SVGIG (reference sequence). The CDR3 runs 14 residues. CDR3 DNA: TGTGCCTGGAAGGGGGACGGACAGAACACTGAAGCTTTCTTT. Amino acid sequence: CAWKGDGQNTEAFF.

This clone was found a few times. The gene calls are TRBV25-1 and TRBJ2-1; 7 bases fit TRBD1. The CDR3 has 11 amino acids. The V and J ends lost 8 bases and 8 bases, in that order; junction bases with no gene match: 3. Germline CDR1 is MGHDK and CDR2 is SYGVNS. CDR3 amino acids: CASSQGDEQFF. CDR3 sequence (DNA): TGTGCCAGCTCCCAGGGGGATGAGCAGTTCTTC.